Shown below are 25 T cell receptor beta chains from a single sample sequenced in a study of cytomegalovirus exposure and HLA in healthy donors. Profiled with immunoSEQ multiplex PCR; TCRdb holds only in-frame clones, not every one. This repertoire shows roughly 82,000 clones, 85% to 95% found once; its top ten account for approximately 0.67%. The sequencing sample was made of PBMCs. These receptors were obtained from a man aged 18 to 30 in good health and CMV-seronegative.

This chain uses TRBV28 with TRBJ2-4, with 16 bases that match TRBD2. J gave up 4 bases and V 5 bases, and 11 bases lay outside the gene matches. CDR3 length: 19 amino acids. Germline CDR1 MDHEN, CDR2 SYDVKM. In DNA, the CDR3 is TGTGCCAGCAGTCGACCGGGACTAGCGGGAGGGCCGTCAAAAAACATTCAGTACTTC. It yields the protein CASSRPGLAGGPSKNIQYF.

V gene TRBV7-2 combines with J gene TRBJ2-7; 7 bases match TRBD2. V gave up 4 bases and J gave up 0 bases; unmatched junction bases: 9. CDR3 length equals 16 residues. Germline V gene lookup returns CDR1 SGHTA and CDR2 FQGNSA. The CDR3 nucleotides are TGTGCCAGCAGCTATGGGGGAGGGGCGGGCTCCTACGAGCAGTACTTC. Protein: CASSYGGGAGSYEQYF.

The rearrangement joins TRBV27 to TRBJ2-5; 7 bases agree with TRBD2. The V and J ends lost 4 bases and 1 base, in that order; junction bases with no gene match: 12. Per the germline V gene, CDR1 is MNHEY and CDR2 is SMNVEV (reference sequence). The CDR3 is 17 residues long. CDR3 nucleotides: TGTGCCAGCAGTTCCCTGCGCCAAGCGGGGTTCCAAGAGACCCAGTACTTC. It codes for CASSSLRQAGFQETQYF.

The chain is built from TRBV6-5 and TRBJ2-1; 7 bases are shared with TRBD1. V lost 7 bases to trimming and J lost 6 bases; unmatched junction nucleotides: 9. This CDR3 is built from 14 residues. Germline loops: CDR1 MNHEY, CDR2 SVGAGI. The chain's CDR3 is CASTHPGGFNEQFF. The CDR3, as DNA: TGTGCCAGCACCCATCCAGGGGGTTTCAATGAGCAGTTCTTC.

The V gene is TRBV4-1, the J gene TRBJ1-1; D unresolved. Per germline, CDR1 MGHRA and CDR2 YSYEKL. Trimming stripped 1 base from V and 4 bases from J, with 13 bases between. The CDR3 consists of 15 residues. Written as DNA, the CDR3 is TGCGCCAGCAGCCAAGCTTTTCTTCGGAGCACTGAAGCTTTCTTT. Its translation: CASSQAFLRSTEAFF.

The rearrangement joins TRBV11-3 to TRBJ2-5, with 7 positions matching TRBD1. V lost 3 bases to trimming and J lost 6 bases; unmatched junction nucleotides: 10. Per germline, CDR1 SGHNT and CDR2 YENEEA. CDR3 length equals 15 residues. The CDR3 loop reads CASSFTGAGVKTQYF. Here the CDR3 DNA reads TGTGCCAGCAGCTTTACAGGGGCCGGCGTCAAGACCCAGTACTTC.

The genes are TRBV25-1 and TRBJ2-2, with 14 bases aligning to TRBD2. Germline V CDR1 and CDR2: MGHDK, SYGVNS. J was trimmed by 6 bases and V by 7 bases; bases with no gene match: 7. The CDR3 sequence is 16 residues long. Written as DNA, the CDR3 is TGTGCCAGCAACCCGGGACTAGCGGGAGACTCCGGGGAGCTGTTTTTT. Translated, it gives CASNPGLAGDSGELFF.

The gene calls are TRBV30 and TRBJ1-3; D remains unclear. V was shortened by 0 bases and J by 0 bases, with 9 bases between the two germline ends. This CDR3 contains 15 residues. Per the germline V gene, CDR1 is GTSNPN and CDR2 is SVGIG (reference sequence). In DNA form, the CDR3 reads TGTGCCTGGAGTGTAAGGAGGAACTCTGGAAACACCATATATTTT. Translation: CAWSVRRNSGNTIYF.

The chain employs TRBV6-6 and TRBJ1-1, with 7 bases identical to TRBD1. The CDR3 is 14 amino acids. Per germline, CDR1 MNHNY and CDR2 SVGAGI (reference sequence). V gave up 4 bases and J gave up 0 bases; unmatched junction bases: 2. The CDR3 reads CASSSQGVNTEAFF. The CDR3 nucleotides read TGTGCCAGCAGTTCGCAGGGGGTGAACACTGAAGCTTTCTTT.

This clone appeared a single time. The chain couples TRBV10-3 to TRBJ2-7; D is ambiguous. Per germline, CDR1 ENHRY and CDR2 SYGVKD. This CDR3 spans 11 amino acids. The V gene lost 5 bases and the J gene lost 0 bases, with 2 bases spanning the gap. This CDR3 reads CAISRSYEQYF. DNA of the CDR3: TGTGCCATCAGTCGCTCCTACGAGCAGTACTTC.

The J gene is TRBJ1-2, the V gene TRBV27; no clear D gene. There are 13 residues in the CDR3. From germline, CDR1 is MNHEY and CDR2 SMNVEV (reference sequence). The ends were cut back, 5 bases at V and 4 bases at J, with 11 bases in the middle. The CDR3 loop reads CASSGGPAYGYTF. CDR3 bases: TGTGCCAGCAGTGGAGGGCCCGCCTATGGCTACACCTTC.

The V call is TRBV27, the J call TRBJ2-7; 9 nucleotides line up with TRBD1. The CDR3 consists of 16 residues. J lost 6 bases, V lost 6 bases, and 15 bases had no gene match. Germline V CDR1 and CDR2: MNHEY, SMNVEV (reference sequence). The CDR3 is CASRINRDRAGGEQYF. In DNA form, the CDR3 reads TGTGCCAGCAGGATTAACCGGGACAGGGCCGGGGGCGAGCAGTACTTC.

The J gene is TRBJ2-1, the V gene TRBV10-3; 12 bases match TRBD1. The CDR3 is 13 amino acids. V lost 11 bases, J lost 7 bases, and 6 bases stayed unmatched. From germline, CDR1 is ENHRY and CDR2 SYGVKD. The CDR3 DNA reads TGTGCCGCCGGGACAGGGGGCAAAAATGAGCAGTTCTTC. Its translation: CAAGTGGKNEQFF.

CDR3 in amino acids: CASSITAPGNTEAFF. Written as DNA, the CDR3 is TGTGCCAGTAGTATTACCGCCCCAGGGAATACTGAAGCTTTCTTT. The rearrangement uses TRBV19 and TRBJ1-1; D perhaps matches TRBD1 (5 bases). CDR1 is LNHDA, CDR2 SQIVND, per germline (reference sequence). Trimming shortened V by 3 bases and J by 5 bases, and 16 bases separated the two germline ends. The length of the CDR3 is 15 residues.

The chain's CDR3 is CASSLTGRDQETQYF. In DNA, the CDR3 is TGCGCCAGCAGCTTGACCGGGCGGGACCAAGAGACCCAGTACTTC. V is TRBV5-1 and J is TRBJ2-5; D is possibly TRBD2 (5 bases). Trimming stripped 1 base from V and 0 bases from J, with 10 bases between. Germline V CDR1 and CDR2: SGHRS, YFSETQ. The CDR3 runs 15 residues.

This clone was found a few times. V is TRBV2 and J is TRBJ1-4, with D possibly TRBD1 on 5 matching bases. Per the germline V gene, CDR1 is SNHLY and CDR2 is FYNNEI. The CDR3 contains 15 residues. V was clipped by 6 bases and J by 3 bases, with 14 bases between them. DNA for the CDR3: TGTGCCAGCAGCCGACAGCTAAAGGCTAATGAAAAACTGTTTTTT. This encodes CASSRQLKANEKLFF.

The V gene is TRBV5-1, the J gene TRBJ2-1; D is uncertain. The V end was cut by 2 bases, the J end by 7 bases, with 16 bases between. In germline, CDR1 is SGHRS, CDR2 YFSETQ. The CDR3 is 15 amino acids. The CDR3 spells CASSLRWASLNEQFF. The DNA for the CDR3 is TGCGCCAGCAGCTTACGGTGGGCCTCGTTAAATGAGCAGTTCTTC.

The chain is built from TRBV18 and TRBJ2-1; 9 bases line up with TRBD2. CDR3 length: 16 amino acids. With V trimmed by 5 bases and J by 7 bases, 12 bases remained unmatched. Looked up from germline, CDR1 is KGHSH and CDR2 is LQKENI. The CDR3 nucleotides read TGTGCCAGCTCATGGCGACTAGCGGAAGGGGTAAATGAGCAGTTCTTC. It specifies CASSWRLAEGVNEQFF.

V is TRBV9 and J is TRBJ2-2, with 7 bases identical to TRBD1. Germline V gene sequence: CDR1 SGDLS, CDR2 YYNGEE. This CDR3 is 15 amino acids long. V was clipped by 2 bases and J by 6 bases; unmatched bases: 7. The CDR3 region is CASSVSQGIAGELFF. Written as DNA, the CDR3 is TGTGCCAGCAGCGTGTCACAGGGGATTGCCGGGGAGCTGTTTTTT.

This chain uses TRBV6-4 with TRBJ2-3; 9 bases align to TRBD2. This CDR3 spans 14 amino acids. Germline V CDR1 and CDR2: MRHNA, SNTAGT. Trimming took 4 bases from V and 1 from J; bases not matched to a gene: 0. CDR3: CASSASGGTDTQYF. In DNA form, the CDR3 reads TGTGCCAGCAGTGCTAGCGGGGGCACAGATACGCAGTATTTT.

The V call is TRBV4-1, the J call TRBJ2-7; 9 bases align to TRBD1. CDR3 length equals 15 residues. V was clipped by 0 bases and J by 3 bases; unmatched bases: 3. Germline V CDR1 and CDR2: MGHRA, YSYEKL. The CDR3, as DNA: TGCGCCAGCAGCCAAGAGACAGGGGGAAACTACGAGCAGTACTTC. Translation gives CASSQETGGNYEQYF.

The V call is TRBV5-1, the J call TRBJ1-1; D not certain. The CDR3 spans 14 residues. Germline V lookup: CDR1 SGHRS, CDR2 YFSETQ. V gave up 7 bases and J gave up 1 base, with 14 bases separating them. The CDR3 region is CASHLLSENTEAFF. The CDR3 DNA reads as TGCGCCAGCCACCTATTAAGTGAGAACACTGAAGCTTTCTTT.

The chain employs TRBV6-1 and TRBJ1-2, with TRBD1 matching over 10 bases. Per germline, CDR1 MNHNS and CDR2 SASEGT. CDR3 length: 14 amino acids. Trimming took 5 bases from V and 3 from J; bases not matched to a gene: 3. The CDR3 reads CASSLTGGDYGYTF. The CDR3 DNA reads TGTGCCAGCAGTTTGACAGGGGGCGACTATGGCTACACCTTC.

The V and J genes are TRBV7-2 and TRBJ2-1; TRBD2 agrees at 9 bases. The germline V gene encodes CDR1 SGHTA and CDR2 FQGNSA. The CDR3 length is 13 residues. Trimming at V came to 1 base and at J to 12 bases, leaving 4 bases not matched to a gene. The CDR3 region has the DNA TGTGCCAGCAGCTTAGGCGGGAGGGGATGGCAGTTCTTC. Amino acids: CASSLGGRGWQFF. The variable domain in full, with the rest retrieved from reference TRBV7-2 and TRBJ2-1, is GAGVSQSPSNKVTEKGKDVELRCDPISGHTALYWYRQSLGQGLEFLIYFQGNSAPDKSGLPSDRFSAERTGGSVSTLTIQRTQQEDSAVYLCASSLGGRGWQFFGPGTRLTVL.

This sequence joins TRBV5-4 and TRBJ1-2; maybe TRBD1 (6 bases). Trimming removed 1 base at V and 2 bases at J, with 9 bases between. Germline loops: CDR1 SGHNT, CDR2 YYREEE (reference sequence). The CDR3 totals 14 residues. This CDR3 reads CASSLTGQNYGYTF. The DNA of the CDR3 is TGTGCCAGCAGCTTGACAGGGCAGAACTATGGCTACACCTTC.